This TCR beta chain was captured by sequencing in a study of T cell responses to AZD1222 COVID-19 vaccine. Study details: Second-dose intervals of approximately 4 or approximately 12 weeks were pooled.

CDR3 length: 18 amino acids. V lost 0 bases to trimming and J lost 4 bases; unmatched junction nucleotides: 11. The germline V gene has CDR1 MNHEY and CDR2 SVGEGT. Profiled with immunoSEQ multiplex PCR; TCRdb holds only in-frame clones, not every one. The repertoire holds under 130,000 clones, 88% seen once, with more than 20% in the top ten. For this clone: Its antigen is currently unknown.

Overall study results and limits: The repertoires were collected only after the peak T cell response.

The clonotype originates from an adult in good health. Sequenced here: peripheral blood, sampled on day 0 of AZD1222 vaccination. The chain is built from TRBV6-2 or TRBV6-3 and TRBJ2-3, with 9 bases matching TRBD2. The CDR3 loop reads CASSYSTHRTSVADTQYF. For the CDR3, the DNA is TGTGCCAGCAGTTACTCGACCCACCGGACTAGCGTGGCAGATACGCAGTATTTT.